Sequencing of this TCR beta chain was carried out in a study of blood T cell repertoires in COVID-19. Study background: Sample material is recorded as cDNA or gDNA derived from T cells, B-cell-depleted T cells, or PBMCs.

This clone has a single count. Categorization into cohorts depended on clinical history that participants reported. Recovered status applied to Cohort 3 donors who had two consecutive negative PCRs. It also applied to those with clearance or with symptom resolution. V gave up 1 base and J gave up 6 bases, with 9 bases separating them. This CDR3 has 13 amino acids. In germline, CDR1 is SEHNR, CDR2 FQNEAQ (reference sequence). Produced via immunoSEQ multiplex PCR; TCRdb's table is partial and in-frame only. The sample carries about 130,000 clones, roughly 80% recorded once. The V call is TRBV7-9, the J call TRBJ1-1; D uncertain. Material for sequencing was PBMCs or T cells enriched from blood (not recorded which). This receptor was obtained from a man aged 30-40 years who had recovered from COVID-19. CDR3 region: CASSLGLHPEAFF. CDR3 nucleotides: TGTGCCAGCAGCTTAGGGCTCCACCCTGAAGCTTTCTTT.